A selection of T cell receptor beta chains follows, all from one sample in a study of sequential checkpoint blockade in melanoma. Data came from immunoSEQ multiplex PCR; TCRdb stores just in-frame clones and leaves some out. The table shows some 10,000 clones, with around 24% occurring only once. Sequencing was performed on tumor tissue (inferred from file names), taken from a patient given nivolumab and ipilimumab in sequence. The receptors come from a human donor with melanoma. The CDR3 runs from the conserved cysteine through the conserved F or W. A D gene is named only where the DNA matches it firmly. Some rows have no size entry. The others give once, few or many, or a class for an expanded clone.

CASSYSLGRGGVYEQYF	TGTGCCAGCAGTTACTCCCTCGGGAGAGGGGGAGTTTACGAGCAGTACTTC	TRBJ2-7	few	-	TRBV6-8
CASSLGGQARGYTF	TGTGCCAGCAGCTTGGGAGGACAGGCACGGGGCTACACCTTC	TRBJ1-2	many	TRBD1	TRBV11-3
CASSFSGLDQPQHF	TGTGCCAGCAGCTTTTCGGGTCTCGATCAGCCCCAGCATTTT	TRBJ1-5	-	-	TRBV11-3
CASSQDRTGTQYF	TGTGCCAGCAGCCAAGATCGGACGGGGACCCAGTACTTC	TRBJ2-5	-	-	TRBV14
CASSALPGSTWNEQFF	TGTGCCAGCAGCGCCCTCCCGGGTAGCACCTGGAATGAGCAGTTCTTC	TRBJ2-1	many	-	TRBV9
CASAHRGGSYEQYF	TGTGCTAGTGCCCACAGGGGAGGCTCCTACGAGCAGTACTTC	TRBJ2-7	-	-	TRBV12-5
CANRPKDSYEQYF	TGCGCCAACCGCCCAAAGGACTCCTACGAGCAGTACTTC	TRBJ2-7	few	-	TRBV23-1
CASSETGTASYEQYF	TGTGCCAGCAGTGAGACCGGGACAGCATCTTACGAGCAGTACTTC	TRBJ2-7	-	TRBD1	TRBV9
CASSTGTGANVLTF	TGTGCCAGTTCGACAGGGACTGGGGCCAACGTCCTGACTTTC	TRBJ2-6	few	TRBD1	TRBV6-8
CSVDQGAAYGYTF	TGCAGCGTTGACCAGGGGGCAGCCTATGGCTACACCTTC	TRBJ1-2	medium-sized	TRBD1	TRBV29-1
CASSIPLKGNEQFF	TGTGCCAGTAGTATTCCTCTAAAGGGTAATGAGCAGTTCTTC	TRBJ2-1	-	-	TRBV19
CASSSNPDYNVGEKLFF	TGTGCCAGCAGCTCGAACCCTGACTACAACGTGGGCGAAAAACTGTTTTTT	TRBJ1-4	-	-	TRBV11-3
CASSLGLPTYEQYF	TGTGCCAGCAGCTTGGGTTTGCCCACCTACGAGCAGTACTTC	TRBJ2-7	few	-	TRBV7-7
CAISESTSEKGLFF	TGTGCCATCAGTGAGTCGACCTCGGAGAAAGGACTGTTTTTT	TRBJ1-4	few	-	TRBV10-3
CASSLKVAGAGDTQYF	TGTGCCAGCAGCTTAAAAGTAGCGGGAGCCGGGGATACGCAGTATTTT	TRBJ2-3	few	TRBD2	TRBV11-3
CASSGGVRTIYF	TGTGCCAGCAGTGGGGGGGTTCGCACCATATATTTT	TRBJ1-3	many	-	TRBV28
CASSWGTFSSGNTIYF	TGCGCCAGCAGCTGGGGGACATTTTCCTCTGGAAACACCATATATTTT	TRBJ1-3	-	-	TRBV5-1
CAWSLWGVGNTIYF	TGTGCCTGGTCCCTATGGGGTGTCGGAAACACCATATATTTT	TRBJ1-3	few	-	TRBV30
CASSQETGNYGYTF	TGTGCCAGCAGCCAAGAGACGGGCAACTATGGCTACACCTTC	TRBJ1-2	-	-	TRBV14
CASSRQEGSGRTYNEQFF	TGTGCCAGCTCACGACAGGAAGGGAGCGGGAGAACCTACAATGAGCAGTTCTTC	TRBJ2-1	-	TRBD2	TRBV18
CASSPPLGGELFF	TGTGCCAGCTCACCACCGCTGGGCGGGGAGCTGTTTTTT	TRBJ2-2	few	-	TRBV18
CASSEGLAPVYGNEQFF	TGCGCCAGCAGTGAGGGACTAGCGCCTGTCTATGGGAATGAGCAGTTCTTC	TRBJ2-1	-	TRBD2	TRBV10-2
CASMEGAYNEQFF	TGCGCCAGCATGGAGGGGGCCTACAATGAGCAGTTCTTC	TRBJ2-1	few	-	TRBV10-2